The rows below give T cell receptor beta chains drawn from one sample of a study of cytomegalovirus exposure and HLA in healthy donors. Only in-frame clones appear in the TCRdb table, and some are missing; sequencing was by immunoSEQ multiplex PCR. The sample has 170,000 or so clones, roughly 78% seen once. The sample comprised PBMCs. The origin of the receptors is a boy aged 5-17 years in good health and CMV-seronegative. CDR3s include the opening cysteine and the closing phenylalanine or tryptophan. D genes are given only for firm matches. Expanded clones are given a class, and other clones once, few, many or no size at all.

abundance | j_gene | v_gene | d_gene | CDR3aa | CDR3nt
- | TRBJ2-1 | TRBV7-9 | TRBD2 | CSSSLAGTSGKSYNEQFF | TGTTCCAGCAGCTTAGCGGGGACTAGCGGGAAATCCTACAATGAGCAGTTCTTC
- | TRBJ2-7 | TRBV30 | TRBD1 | CAWSRDRVVYEQYF | TGTGCCTGGAGTCGAGACAGGGTGGTGTACGAGCAGTACTTC
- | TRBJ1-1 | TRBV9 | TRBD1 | CASSLGQGPFLNTEAFF | TGTGCCAGCAGCTTAGGACAGGGGCCCTTTCTGAACACTGAAGCTTTCTTT
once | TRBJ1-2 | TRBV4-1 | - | CASSQLYPGTGSGYTF | TGCGCCAGCAGCCAGCTCTATCCGGGAACAGGGAGTGGCTACACCTTC
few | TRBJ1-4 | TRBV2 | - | CASSGAEGFLNEKLFF | TGTGCCAGCAGTGGGGCGGAGGGATTCTTAAATGAAAAACTGTTTTTT
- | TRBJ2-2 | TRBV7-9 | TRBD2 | CASSARLAGGTTGELFF | TGTGCCAGCAGCGCCCGACTAGCGGGAGGTACCACCGGGGAGCTGTTTTTT
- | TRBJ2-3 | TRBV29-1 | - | CSVDVDSGTDTQYF | TGCAGCGTTGATGTGGACAGTGGGACAGATACGCAGTATTTT
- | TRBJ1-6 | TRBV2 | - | CASSEESPATSPLHF | TGTGCCAGCAGTGAGGAGTCTCCCGCAACTTCACCCCTCCACTTT
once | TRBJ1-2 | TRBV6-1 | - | CAYGGLPGVGGYTF | TGTGCCTACGGCGGCCTCCCCGGTGTAGGTGGCTACACCTTC
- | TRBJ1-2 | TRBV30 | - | CAWSVPGRANYGYTF | TGTGCCTGGAGTGTACCAGGGAGGGCGAACTATGGCTACACCTTC
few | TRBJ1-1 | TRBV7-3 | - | CASSLGRNTEAFF | TGTGCCAGCAGCTTAGGTAGGAACACTGAAGCTTTCTTT
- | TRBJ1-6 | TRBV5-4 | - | CASSLLRGFANNSPLHF | TGTGCCAGCAGCTTACTCCGGGGATTCGCCAATAATTCACCCCTCCACTTT
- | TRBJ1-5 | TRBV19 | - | CASSIVAERQPQHF | TGTGCCAGTAGTATAGTAGCTGAGCGTCAGCCCCAGCATTTT
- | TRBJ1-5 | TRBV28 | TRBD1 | CASSLGQANQPQHF | TGTGCCAGCAGTTTAGGACAGGCTAATCAGCCCCAGCATTTT
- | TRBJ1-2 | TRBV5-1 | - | CASSLDREGGYTF | TGCGCCAGCAGCTTGGACAGGGAAGGTGGCTACACCTTC
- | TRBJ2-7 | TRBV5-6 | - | CASSLAGSSSYEQYF | TGTGCCAGCAGCTTGGCCGGGTCTTCTTCCTACGAGCAGTACTTC
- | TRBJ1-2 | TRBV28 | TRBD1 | CASMTGGARGYTF | TGTGCCAGCATGACAGGGGGCGCGCGTGGCTACACCTTC
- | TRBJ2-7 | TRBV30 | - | CAWHQVSGEQYF | TGTGCCTGGCACCAAGTCTCAGGCGAGCAGTACTTC
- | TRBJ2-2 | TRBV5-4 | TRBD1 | CASSKPAGGSGELFF | TGTGCCAGCAGCAAGCCGGCAGGGGGCTCCGGGGAGCTGTTTTTT
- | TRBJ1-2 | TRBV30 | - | CAWMTLDIYGYTF | TGTGCCTGGATGACTCTGGACATCTATGGCTACACCTTC
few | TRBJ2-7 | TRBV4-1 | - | CASSQLGGPNYEQYF | TGCGCCAGCAGCCAACTGGGAGGACCGAACTACGAGCAGTACTTC
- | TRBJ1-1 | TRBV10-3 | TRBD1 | CAISETLDRMKGEAFF | TGTGCCATCAGTGAGACGCTGGACAGGATGAAGGGTGAAGCTTTCTTT
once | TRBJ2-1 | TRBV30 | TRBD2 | CAWESGGADNEQFF | TGTGCCTGGGAGAGCGGGGGGGCCGACAATGAGCAGTTCTTC
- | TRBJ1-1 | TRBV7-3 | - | CASSPSIDRPRTEAFF | TGTGCCAGCAGCCCCTCTATAGACAGGCCGAGGACTGAAGCTTTCTTT
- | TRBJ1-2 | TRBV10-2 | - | CASRGWRNYGYTF | TGCGCCAGCAGGGGTTGGAGGAACTATGGCTACACCTTC
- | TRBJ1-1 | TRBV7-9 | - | CSSSASDQAFF | TGTTCCAGCAGCGCCTCCGATCAGGCTTTCTTT
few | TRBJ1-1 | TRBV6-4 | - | CASSDREGTEAFF | TGTGCCAGCAGTGACAGGGAGGGCACTGAAGCTTTCTTT
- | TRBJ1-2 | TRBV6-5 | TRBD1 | CASSYQGGRGRLGYTF | TGTGCCAGCAGTTACCAGGGGGGCAGGGGAAGATTGGGCTACACCTTC
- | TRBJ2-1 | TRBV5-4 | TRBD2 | CASRHSGTSGYNEQFF | TGTGCCAGCAGGCACTCCGGGACTAGCGGATACAATGAGCAGTTCTTC
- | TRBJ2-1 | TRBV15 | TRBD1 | CATSRERTGNNEQFF | TGTGCCACCAGCAGAGAGCGGACAGGGAATAATGAGCAGTTCTTC
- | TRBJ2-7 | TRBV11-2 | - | CASITTDRGYEQYF | TGTGCCAGCATCACGACGGACAGAGGGTACGAGCAGTACTTC
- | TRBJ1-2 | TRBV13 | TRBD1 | CASSSRDSRFYGYTF | TGTGCCAGCAGTTCAAGGGACAGTCGGTTCTATGGCTACACCTTC
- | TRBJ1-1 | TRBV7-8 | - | CASSSTGIHTEAFF | TGTGCCAGCAGCTCCACAGGGATTCACACTGAAGCTTTCTTT
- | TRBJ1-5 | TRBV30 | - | CAWSLGPGPQHF | TGTGCCTGGAGTTTAGGTCCGGGACCCCAGCATTTT
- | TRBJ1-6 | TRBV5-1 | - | CASSLGGNNSPLHF | TGCGCCAGCAGCTTGGGAGGAAATAATTCACCCCTCCACTTT
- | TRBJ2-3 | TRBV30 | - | CAWTRMAILGDTQYF | TGTGCCTGGACCCGTATGGCTATTCTAGGTGATACGCAGTATTTT
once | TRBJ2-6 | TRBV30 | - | CAWARGGANVLTF | TGTGCCTGGGCCAGGGGTGGGGCCAACGTCCTGACTTTC
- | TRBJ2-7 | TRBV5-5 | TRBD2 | CASSLTSGSSYEQYF | TGTGCCAGCAGCTTGACTAGCGGAAGCTCCTACGAGCAGTACTTC
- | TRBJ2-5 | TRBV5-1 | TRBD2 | CASSLDGLAVQETQYF | TGCGCCAGCAGCTTGGATGGACTAGCGGTCCAAGAGACCCAGTACTTC
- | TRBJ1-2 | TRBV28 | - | CASSLWGAQYNGYTF | TGTGCCAGCAGTTTATGGGGGGCGCAATATAATGGCTACACCTTC
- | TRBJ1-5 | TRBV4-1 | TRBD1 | CASSQAGTGGLPQHF | TGCGCCAGCAGCCAGGCCGGGACAGGGGGCTTGCCCCAGCATTTT